The clone carrying this TCR beta chain was counted ten times or more. The antigen is not known. One entry per CDR3 protein results from TCRdb running MiXCR on the 5' RACE reads. The profile covers roughly 100,000 distinct CDR3 sequences, with roughly 8.3% appearing a single time and 9.9% taken by the ten largest. This CDR3 contains 13 residues. The germline V gene encodes CDR1 SEHNR and CDR2 FQNEAQ (reference sequence). J gave up 4 bases and V 5 bases, and 3 bases lay outside the gene matches. This specimen comes from a study of CD8 T cells in ankylosing spondylitis. Study outcomes and limitations: Among TCR beta sequences, a motif of roughly 8 highly homologous variants appeared characteristic of ankylosing spondylitis blood.

V is TRBV7-9 and J is TRBJ1-2; 8 bases fit TRBD1. This sequence originates from a male donor with ankylosing spondylitis or in good health (not recorded which). The material sequenced was blood, either unsorted or a sorted T cell fraction (not recorded which). Written as DNA, the CDR3 is TGTGCCAGCAGCGCGGACAGGGTCTATGGCTACACCTTC. Translation: CASSADRVYGYTF.